Presented here are 29 T cell receptor beta chains from one specimen sequenced in a study of blood T cell repertoires in COVID-19. TCRdb's copy holds only in-frame clones and misses some; the assay was immunoSEQ multiplex PCR. The repertoire holds about 47,000 clones, with approximately 88% as singletons. The sequenced material came from peripheral blood. The source of these receptors is a human donor with active COVID-19. The donor label of this sample is uncertain.

The V and J genes are TRBV28 and TRBJ1-2; 10 nucleotides agree with TRBD1. J was trimmed by 3 bases and V by 6 bases; bases with no gene match: 7. The CDR3 consists of 15 residues. Germline CDR1 MDHEN, CDR2 SYDVKM. CDR3 coding DNA: TGTGCCAGCAGAGTAGGGACAGGGGTTTACTATGGCTACACCTTC. It translates to CASRVGTGVYYGYTF.

The chain combines TRBV6-1 with TRBJ2-7, with 9 nucleotides matching TRBD2. The CDR3 spans 15 residues. V shed 1 base and J 2 bases; nucleotides not matched to a gene: 3. Germline CDR1 MNHNS, CDR2 SASEGT. The CDR3 nucleotides read TGTGCCAGCAGTGAAGGGGGACTAGCCCCCTACGAGCAGTACTTC. Translation: CASSEGGLAPYEQYF.

This clone was found once. The chain has TRBV5-8 and TRBJ2-7, with a tentative D call TRBD1 (6 bases). The germline gives CDR1 SGHTS, CDR2 YDEGEE. The CDR3 consists of 12 residues. Trimming removed 7 bases from V and 7 bases from J, with 15 bases in between. The CDR3 spells CASGVIQGEQYF. CDR3 DNA: TGTGCCAGCGGGGTTATTCAGGGGGAGCAGTACTTC.

The chain carries TRBV11-3 and TRBJ2-7; D is unclear. This CDR3 region has 13 residues. The ends were cut back, 0 bases at V and 1 base at J, with 4 bases in the middle. Germline V gene sequence: CDR1 SGHNT, CDR2 YENEEA. The CDR3 DNA follows: TGTGCCAGCAGCTTAGACAATTCCTACGAGCAGTACTTC. As protein: CASSLDNSYEQYF.

The sample holds one count of this clone. This CDR3 is CASRTGTENTEAFF. CDR3 sequence (DNA): TGTGCCAGCAGGACCGGGACAGAGAACACTGAAGCTTTCTTT. The chain is built from TRBV7-9 and TRBJ1-1; 7 bases agree with TRBD1. With 6 bases clipped from V and 1 base from J, the junction kept 5 bases outside the gene matches. Germline V CDR1 and CDR2: SEHNR, FQNEAQ (reference sequence). The CDR3 is 14 residues long.

This chain joins TRBV18 and TRBJ1-2; no definite D call. Trimming took 3 bases from V and 7 from J, leaving 15 bases between them. Germline CDR1 is KGHSH and CDR2 is LQKENI. CDR3 length: 14 amino acids. The DNA for the CDR3 is TGTGCCAGCTCACCCGTACCCCGGGAGGGTGGCTACACCTTC. Translating it yields CASSPVPREGGYTF.

The chain joins TRBV4-1 to TRBJ2-7; D gene uncertain. The V end was cut by 0 bases, the J end by 7 bases, with 4 bases between. Germline V gene lookup returns CDR1 MGHRA and CDR2 YSYEKL. The CDR3 totals 11 residues. This CDR3 reads CASSQDLEQYF. In DNA form, the CDR3 reads TGCGCCAGCAGCCAAGATCTAGAGCAGTACTTC.

This clone has just a few counts. The chain joins TRBV5-5 to TRBJ2-2; 12 bases are a match to TRBD2. This CDR3 spans 17 amino acids. Germline CDR1 reads SGHKS; CDR2 reads YYEKEE (reference sequence). The trim removed 4 bases at V and 4 bases at J, leaving 8 bases unmatched. CDR3: CASSLLAGGSFTGELFF. CDR3 sequence (DNA): TGTGCCAGCAGCCTCCTAGCGGGGGGGTCGTTCACCGGGGAGCTGTTTTTT. Combining the CDR3 with reference TRBV5-5 and TRBJ2-2 gives the whole variable domain DAGVTQSPTHLIKTRGQQVTLRCSPISGHKSVSWYQQVLGQGPQFIFQYYEKEERGRGNFPDRFSARQFPNYSSELNVNALLLGDSALYLCASSLLAGGSFTGELFFGEGSRLTVL.

The chain recombines TRBV2 with TRBJ2-7; 11 nucleotides agree with TRBD2. Unmatched junction bases numbered 7, after V lost 8 bases and J lost 4 bases. The CDR3 has 14 residues. From germline, CDR1 is SNHLY and CDR2 FYNNEI. CDR3: CASAPSGRKYEQYF. The CDR3 coding sequence is TGTGCCAGCGCACCTAGCGGGAGGAAATACGAGCAGTACTTC.

The chain links TRBV6-5 to TRBJ2-2; 9 nucleotides align to TRBD2. Germline V gives CDR1 MNHEY, CDR2 SVGAGI. After removal of 1 base from V and 6 bases from J, the junction contained 3 bases not matched to a gene. The CDR3 length is 15 residues. CDR3 protein: CASSYWLAGSGELFF. The CDR3 coding sequence is TGTGCCAGCAGTTACTGGCTAGCGGGATCCGGGGAGCTGTTTTTT.

This rearrangement joins TRBV9 to TRBJ1-2; 10 nucleotides align to TRBD1. Germline CDR1 SGDLS, CDR2 YYNGEE. This CDR3 has 17 amino acids. Unmatched junction bases numbered 10, after V lost 3 bases and J lost 2 bases. CDR3 protein: CASSERDRGLLNYGYTF. CDR3 sequence (DNA): TGTGCCAGCAGCGAAAGGGACAGGGGTCTACTAAACTATGGCTACACCTTC.

The CDR3 loop reads CASSQEGDRINYGYTF. The CDR3 region has the DNA TGTGCCAGCAGCCAAGAAGGGGACAGGATTAACTATGGCTACACCTTC. This chain uses TRBV4-2 with TRBJ1-2; 8 bases map to TRBD1. The ends lost 0 bases at V and 1 base at J; junction bases unmatched: 4. The CDR3 has 16 amino acids. Germline CDR1 LGHNA, CDR2 YNFKEQ.

The rearrangement links TRBV27 to TRBJ2-6; D gene unclear. The V and J ends lost 5 bases and 3 bases respectively, with 14 bases between them. The CDR3 consists of 16 residues. CDR1 and CDR2 (germline): MNHEY, SMNVEV (reference sequence). The chain's CDR3 is CASSQMQANGANVLTF. CDR3 DNA: TGTGCCAGCAGTCAGATGCAGGCTAATGGGGCCAACGTCCTGACTTTC.

This clone was seen just once. This chain connects TRBV10-3 to TRBJ1-1; 9 nucleotides line up with TRBD1. The V and J ends lost 4 bases and 4 bases, in that order; junction bases with no gene match: 4. The CDR3 has 14 residues. Germline V gene data show CDR1 as ENHRY and CDR2 as SYGVKD. This chain's CDR3 is CAISGGQGSTEAFF. The CDR3 coding sequence is TGTGCCATCAGTGGAGGACAGGGGAGCACTGAAGCTTTCTTT.

This chain joins TRBV13 and TRBJ2-3, with TRBD2 identical over 13 bases. V shed 5 bases, J shed 3 bases, and the junction held 5 bases outside the gene matches. Germline-derived CDR1 and CDR2 are PRHDT and FYEKMQ (reference sequence). The CDR3 covers 16 residues. The DNA for the CDR3 is TGTGCCAGCAGCGAAAGACTAGCGGGGGGTACAGATACGCAGTATTTT. This translates into CASSERLAGGTDTQYF.

The chain carries TRBV5-1 and TRBJ2-7; D is undetermined. This CDR3 comprises 15 residues. V shed 0 bases and J shed 0 bases, with 10 bases lying between them. Germline loops: CDR1 SGHRS, CDR2 YFSETQ. The CDR3 spells CASSLANSFSYEQYF. The CDR3 nucleotides read TGCGCCAGCAGCTTGGCCAACTCATTCTCCTACGAGCAGTACTTC.

The genes are TRBV18 and TRBJ1-2, with 8 bases identical to TRBD1. The V gene's germline CDR1 is KGHSH and CDR2 LQKENI. The J segment lost 7 bases and the V segment lost 4 bases, leaving 17 bases of the junction unmatched. The CDR3 runs to 17 residues. The CDR3 sequence is CASSLLPNGQGVSGYTF. The CDR3 nucleotides are TGTGCCAGCTCACTATTGCCCAACGGACAGGGTGTTAGTGGCTACACCTTC.

J is TRBJ1-2 and V is TRBV5-1, with TRBD1 identical over 10 bases. Germline V gene data show CDR1 as SGHRS and CDR2 as YFSETQ. Trimming took 3 bases from V and 3 from J; bases not matched to a gene: 2. This CDR3 has 14 residues. Here the CDR3 reads CASSSGTGDYGYTF. CDR3 DNA sequence: TGCGCCAGCAGCTCCGGGACAGGGGACTATGGCTACACCTTC.

This sequence joins TRBV5-1 and TRBJ2-1; TRBD1 might be the D (5 bases). Trimming pared 4 bases from V and 7 bases from J, leaving 12 bases between. The CDR3 loop spans 13 amino acids. CDR1 and CDR2 from the germline V gene are SGHRS and YFSETQ. In DNA, the CDR3 is TGCGCCAGCAGCACCAGGGTTCGGAATGAGCAGTTCTTC. It is translated as CASSTRVRNEQFF.

The chain has TRBV27 and TRBJ2-7, with D perhaps TRBD2 (7 bases). Trimming left V 2 bases short and J 0 bases short, with 8 bases between. Germline CDR1 reads MNHEY; CDR2 reads SMNVEV (reference sequence). The CDR3 has 14 residues. The CDR3: CASSLAGASYEQYF. The CDR3 nucleotides are TGTGCCAGCAGTTTAGCGGGGGCCTCCTACGAGCAGTACTTC.

The chain links TRBV5-1 to TRBJ2-3; 9 bases map to TRBD2. Germline CDR1 SGHRS, CDR2 YFSETQ. This CDR3 spans 17 amino acids. The ends lost 0 bases at V and 2 bases at J; junction bases unmatched: 7. The CDR3 loop is CASSLETSGSTTDTQYF. The CDR3 DNA follows: TGCGCCAGCAGCTTGGAGACTAGCGGAAGTACCACAGATACGCAGTATTTT.

The chain recombines TRBV12-5 with TRBJ1-3, with 8 bases lining up with TRBD1. Losses at the gene ends were 11 bases for V and 0 bases for J; bases not matched to a gene: 12. This CDR3 contains 16 residues. Germline V gene sequence: CDR1 LGHNT, CDR2 FRNRAP. The CDR3 protein is CAATRGQAISGNTIYF. The CDR3 nucleotides read TGTGCTGCAACGCGGGGACAGGCAATCTCTGGAAACACCATATATTTT.

The chain's CDR3 is CASSYSGSVSTNEQFF. In DNA, the CDR3 is TGTGCCAGCAGTTATAGCGGGAGTGTCTCCACAAATGAGCAGTTCTTC. The rearrangement joins TRBV6-2 or TRBV6-3 to TRBJ2-1; 9 bases are a match to TRBD2. This CDR3 contains 16 residues. The ends lost 3 bases at V and 7 bases at J; junction bases unmatched: 10. Germline CDR1 MNHEY, CDR2 SVGEGT.

The V call is TRBV7-2, the J call TRBJ2-1; tentatively, D is TRBD1 (6 bases). Germline loops: CDR1 SGHTA, CDR2 FQGNSA. The CDR3 runs 13 residues. Trimming stripped 1 base from V and 9 bases from J, with 10 bases between. CDR3 bases: TGTGCCAGCAGCTTAGTTGTCAGGGGTGAGCAGTTCTTC. This sequence encodes CASSLVVRGEQFF.

This clone was counted between two and nine times. The chain uses TRBV5-1 and TRBJ2-2; a possible D gene is TRBD1 (6 bases). Germline V gene lookup returns CDR1 SGHRS and CDR2 YFSETQ. This CDR3 has 15 residues. The V end was cut by 4 bases, the J end by 5 bases, with 15 bases between. CDR3 coding DNA: TGCGCCAGCAGCCTACTACCCGGACAGACCGGGGAGCTGTTTTTT. Translated, it gives CASSLLPGQTGELFF.

The chain links TRBV25-1 to TRBJ1-2; TRBD1 agrees at 11 bases. This CDR3 has 18 amino acids. After removal of 4 bases from V and 2 bases from J, the junction contained 12 bases not matched to a gene. Germline CDR1 and CDR2: MGHDK and SYGVNS. CDR3 sequence (DNA): TGTGCCAGCAGTGCCGGGCCGGGACAGGGGGGCTGGAACTATGGCTACACCTTC. Protein sequence: CASSAGPGQGGWNYGYTF.

The rearrangement joins TRBV7-2 to TRBJ2-5, with D perhaps matching TRBD2 (5 bases). Between the trimmed V and J ends, which lost 3 bases and 3 bases, there was a span of 8 bases. The CDR3 sequence is 13 residues long. The germline V gene encodes CDR1 SGHTA and CDR2 FQGNSA. CDR3 bases: TGTGCCAGCAGCTTCCGGACTGAAGAGACCCAGTACTTC. This translates into CASSFRTEETQYF.

The gene calls are TRBV5-1 and TRBJ2-3, with 9 bases matching TRBD1. Germline CDR1 SGHRS, CDR2 YFSETQ. The CDR3 has 16 amino acids. With 3 bases clipped from V and 3 bases from J, the junction kept 8 bases outside the gene matches. For the CDR3, the DNA is TGCGCCAGCAGCTATCCGGGACAGGGCCTGACAGATACGCAGTATTTT. Amino acids: CASSYPGQGLTDTQYF.

The chain combines TRBV7-8 with TRBJ1-5; 7 bases fit TRBD1. CDR3 size: 14 residues. Germline CDR1 reads SGHVS; CDR2 reads FQNEAQ. The V segment lost 4 bases and the J segment 7 bases; nucleotides outside the gene matches: 7. The CDR3 DNA reads TGTGCCAGCAGCTCCGACAGGGTAGGGCAGCCCCAGCATTTT. Translation: CASSSDRVGQPQHF.